The next 7 T cell receptor beta chains were all read from a single sample in a study of a mutant IDH1 vaccine in newly diagnosed glioma. Time point indicated: baseline, week 1 (first vaccination visit). As to treatment: pre-vaccination baseline after standard-of-care therapy. Clones were read by immunoSEQ multiplex PCR, and TCRdb kept only the in-frame ones, dropping some. The profile covers fewer than 50,000 clones, with around 82% appearing a single time and approximately 9.9% taken by the ten largest. This specimen consisted of PBMCs, obtained from a glioma patient treated with radiotherapy, temozolomide or both. The receptors shown here come from a man aged 35 to 55 with glioma. Some clones in this sample may be carry-over from other donors' samples.

This rearrangement joins TRBV7-8 to TRBJ2-2, with 10 nucleotides matching TRBD2. CDR3 length: 17 amino acids. After removal of 5 bases from V and 6 bases from J, the junction contained 12 bases not matched to a gene. CDR1 SGHVS and CDR2 FQNEAQ come from the germline V gene. CDR3 nucleotide sequence: TGTGCCAGCAGCCCAACTATAGCGGGGGGTAGCGCCGGGGAGCTGTTTTTT. Translated: CASSPTIAGGSAGELFF.

The V call is TRBV13, the J call TRBJ2-3, with TRBD2 matching 8 bases. The junction had 8 bases not matched to a gene; V was cut back by 1 base and J by 5 bases. There are 16 residues in the CDR3. Germline values: CDR1 PRHDT, CDR2 FYEKMQ (reference sequence). CDR3 sequence: CASSLDFSGDRDTQYF. Here the CDR3 DNA reads TGTGCCAGCAGCTTAGATTTTAGCGGGGATAGAGATACGCAGTATTTT.

The V gene is TRBV6-1, the J gene TRBJ1-5; D is perhaps TRBD1 (5 bases). The CDR3 runs to 14 residues. CDR1 is MNHNS and CDR2 is SASEGT in the germline V gene. V lost 8 bases and J 1 base, leaving 12 bases between the germline ends. As DNA, the CDR3 is TGTGCCAGCCGGGACGCCTTAAGCAATCAGCCCCAGCATTTT. It codes for CASRDALSNQPQHF.

V gene TRBV30 combines with J gene TRBJ1-5; D remains unclear. The CDR3 has 16 amino acids. Trimming shortened V by 2 bases and J by 7 bases, and 21 bases separated the two germline ends. Germline V lookup: CDR1 GTSNPN, CDR2 SVGIG (reference sequence). CDR3 protein: CAWSNPESAGGQPQHF. The CDR3 DNA reads TGTGCCTGGAGTAACCCTGAATCGGCAGGAGGACAGCCCCAGCATTTT.

The chain links TRBV15 to TRBJ2-5; no clear D. Germline CDR1 is LNHNV and CDR2 is YYDKDF (reference sequence). Trimming removed 0 bases from V and 2 bases from J, with 13 bases in between. The CDR3 extends over 16 amino acids. The CDR3 loop reads CATSRDGSAEQETQYF. CDR3 DNA: TGTGCCACCAGCAGAGATGGGTCGGCAGAACAAGAGACCCAGTACTTC.

This chain connects TRBV6-5 to TRBJ1-2; no reliable D call. V was shortened by 6 bases and J by 3 bases, with 14 bases between the two germline ends. The CDR3 totals 14 residues. Germline V gene lookup returns CDR1 MNHEY and CDR2 SVGAGI. CDR3 in amino acids: CASSSPGGYYGYTF. The CDR3 DNA reads as TGTGCCAGCAGCAGCCCAGGAGGGTACTATGGCTACACCTTC.

The CDR3 spells CASSIVPSSAGRNEQYF. The CDR3 DNA reads as TGTGCCAGTAGTATTGTGCCCTCATCGGCAGGGAGGAACGAGCAGTACTTC. The V call is TRBV19, the J call TRBJ2-7, with a tentative D call TRBD2 (6 bases). The germline V gene encodes CDR1 LNHDA and CDR2 SQIVND (reference sequence). The CDR3 totals 17 residues. V lost 3 bases and J 5 bases, leaving 23 bases between the germline ends.